Sequencing of this TCR beta chain was carried out in a study of regulatory T cells in long-lasting Graves disease. Investigators prepared the TCR beta libraries by applying iRepertoire HTBI primers and Arm-PCR of CDR3 regions. TCRdb ran MiXCR on the multiplex PCR reads and lists one entry per CDR3 protein. The sample includes 400,000 to 500,000 distinct CDR3 sequences, 11% to 15% of them seen just once. This clonotype was seen many times. What it binds is unknown. V lost 5 bases, J lost 12 bases, and 7 bases stayed unmatched. The CDR3 runs to 12 residues. CDR1 is MDHEN, CDR2 SYDVKM, per germline. Time point meaning: newly diagnosed GD, antithyroid drugs for less than 3 months. Making the TCR library involved RNA that had been extracted from PBMCs. Points from the study as a whole: Possibly, too few samples lowered accuracy.

These data also featured in a second study, about T cells in Graves' hyperthyroidism and ophthalmopathy. That study adds: Researchers found most expanded thyroid clonotypes above 0.001 in blood as well.

The J gene is TRBJ2-1, the V gene TRBV28; 7 bases are a match to TRBD1. This TCR came from a woman aged 45-60 years with Graves disease. The material sequenced was peripheral blood mononuclear cells (PBMCs), taken at new diagnosis, from a patient treated with antithyroid drugs. CDR3 residues: CASSPWTGGQFF. The CDR3 coding sequence is TGTGCCAGCAGTCCATGGACAGGCGGGCAGTTCTTC.